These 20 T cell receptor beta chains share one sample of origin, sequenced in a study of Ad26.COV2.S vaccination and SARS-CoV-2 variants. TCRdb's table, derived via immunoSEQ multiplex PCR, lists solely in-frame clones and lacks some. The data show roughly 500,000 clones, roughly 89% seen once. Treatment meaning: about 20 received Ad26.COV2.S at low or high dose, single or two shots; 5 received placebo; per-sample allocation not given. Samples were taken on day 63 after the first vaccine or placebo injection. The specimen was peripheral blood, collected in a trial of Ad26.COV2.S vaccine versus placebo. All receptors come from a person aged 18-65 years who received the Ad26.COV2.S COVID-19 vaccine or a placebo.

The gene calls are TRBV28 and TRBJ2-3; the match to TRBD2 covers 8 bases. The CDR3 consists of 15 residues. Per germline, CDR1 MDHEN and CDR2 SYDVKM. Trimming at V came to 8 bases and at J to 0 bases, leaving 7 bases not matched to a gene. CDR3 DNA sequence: TGTGCCAGCGGGGCGGGGGGACTAAGCACAGATACGCAGTATTTT. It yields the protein CASGAGGLSTDTQYF.

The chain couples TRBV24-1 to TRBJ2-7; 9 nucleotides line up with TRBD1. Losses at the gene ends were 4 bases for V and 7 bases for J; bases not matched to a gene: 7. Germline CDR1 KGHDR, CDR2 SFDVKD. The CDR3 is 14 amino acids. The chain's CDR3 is CATSETTGGREQYF. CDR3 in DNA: TGTGCCACCAGTGAAACGACAGGGGGAAGGGAGCAGTACTTC.

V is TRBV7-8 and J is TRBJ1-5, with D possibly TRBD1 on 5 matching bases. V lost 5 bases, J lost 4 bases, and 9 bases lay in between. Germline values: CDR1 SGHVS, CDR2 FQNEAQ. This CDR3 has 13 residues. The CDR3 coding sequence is TGTGCCAGCAGCCGCTGGGGGAATCAGCCCCAGCATTTT. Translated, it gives CASSRWGNQPQHF.

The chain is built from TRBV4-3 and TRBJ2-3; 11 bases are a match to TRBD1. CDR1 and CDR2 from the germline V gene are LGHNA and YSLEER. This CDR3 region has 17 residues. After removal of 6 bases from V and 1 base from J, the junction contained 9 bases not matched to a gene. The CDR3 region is CASSRRGTGGGTDTQYF. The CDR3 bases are TGCGCCAGCAGTCGTAGAGGGACAGGGGGTGGCACAGATACGCAGTATTTT.

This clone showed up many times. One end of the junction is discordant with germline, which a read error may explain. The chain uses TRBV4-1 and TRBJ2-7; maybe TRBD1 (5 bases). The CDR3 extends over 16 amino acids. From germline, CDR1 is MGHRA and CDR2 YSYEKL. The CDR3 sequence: CASSQDVIQVTAFDHF. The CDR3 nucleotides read TGCGCCAGCAGCCAAGATGTGATACAGGTCACCGCCTTTGACCACTTC.

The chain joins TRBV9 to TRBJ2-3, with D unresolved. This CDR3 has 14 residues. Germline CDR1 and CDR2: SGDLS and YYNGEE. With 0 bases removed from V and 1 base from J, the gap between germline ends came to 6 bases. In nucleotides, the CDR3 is TGTGCCAGCAGCGTAGAGGTGGGCACAGATACGCAGTATTTT. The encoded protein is CASSVEVGTDTQYF.

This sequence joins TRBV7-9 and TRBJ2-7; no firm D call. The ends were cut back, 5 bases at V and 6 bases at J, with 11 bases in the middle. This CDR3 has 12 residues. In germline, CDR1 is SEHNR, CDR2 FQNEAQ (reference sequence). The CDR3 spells CASSRSGFEQYF. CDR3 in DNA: TGTGCCAGCAGCCGCAGTGGGTTCGAGCAGTACTTC. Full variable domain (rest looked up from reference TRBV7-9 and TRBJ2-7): DTGVSQNPRHKITKRGQNVTFRCDPISEHNRLYWYRQTLGQGPEFLTYFQNEAQLEKSRLLSDRFSAERPKGSFSTLEIQRTEQGDSAMYLCASSRSGFEQYFGPGTRLTVT.

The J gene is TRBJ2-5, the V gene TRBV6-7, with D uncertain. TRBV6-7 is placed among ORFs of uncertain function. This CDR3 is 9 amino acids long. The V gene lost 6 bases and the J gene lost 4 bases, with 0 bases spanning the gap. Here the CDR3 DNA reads TGTGCCAGCAGAGAGACCCAGTACTTC. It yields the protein CASRETQYF.

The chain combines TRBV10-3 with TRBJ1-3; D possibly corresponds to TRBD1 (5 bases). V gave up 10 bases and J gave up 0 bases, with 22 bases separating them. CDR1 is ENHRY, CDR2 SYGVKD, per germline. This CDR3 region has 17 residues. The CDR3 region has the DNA TGTGCCACTTCACCGGGGGACGTTAGATCCTCTGGAAACACCATATATTTT. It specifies CATSPGDVRSSGNTIYF.

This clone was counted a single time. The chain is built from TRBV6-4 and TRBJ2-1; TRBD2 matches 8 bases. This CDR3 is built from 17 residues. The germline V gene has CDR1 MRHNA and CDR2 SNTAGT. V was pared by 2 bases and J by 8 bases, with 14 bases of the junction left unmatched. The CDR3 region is CASSDGNSGKGVHEQFF. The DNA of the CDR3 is TGTGCCAGCAGTGACGGTAATAGCGGGAAGGGAGTCCATGAGCAGTTCTTC.

The DNA of the CDR3 is TGCGCCAGCAGCCAGGAGGTCGGTTCACAGGGAAGTAGGAGGGACACCATATATTTT. Translated: CASSQEVGSQGSRRDTIYF. This chain connects TRBV4-1 to TRBJ1-3; a possible D gene is TRBD1 (6 bases). Trimming left V 3 bases short and J 8 bases short, with 29 bases between. The CDR3 totals 19 residues. Germline CDR1 reads MGHRA; CDR2 reads YSYEKL.

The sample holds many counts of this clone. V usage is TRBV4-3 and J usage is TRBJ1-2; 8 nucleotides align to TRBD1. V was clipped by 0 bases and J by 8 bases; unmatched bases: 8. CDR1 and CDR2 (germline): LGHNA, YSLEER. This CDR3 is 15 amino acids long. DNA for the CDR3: TGCGCCAGCAGCCAAGAACCGTCGACAGGGGCCGGCTACACCTTC. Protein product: CASSQEPSTGAGYTF.

The CDR3 sequence: CASSSTAGTGDNEKLFF. DNA of the CDR3: TGTGCCAGCAGCTCGACCGCCGGGACAGGGGATAATGAAAAACTGTTTTTT. This chain connects TRBV5-5 to TRBJ1-4; TRBD1 agrees at 10 bases. Germline assignment: CDR1 SGHKS and CDR2 YYEKEE (reference sequence). The length of the CDR3 is 17 residues. Trimming at V came to 3 bases and at J to 4 bases, leaving 9 bases not matched to a gene.

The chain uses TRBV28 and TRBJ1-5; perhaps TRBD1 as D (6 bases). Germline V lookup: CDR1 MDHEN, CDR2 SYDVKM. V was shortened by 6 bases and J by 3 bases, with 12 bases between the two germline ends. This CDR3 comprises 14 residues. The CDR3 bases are TGTGCCAGCAGGCTAGGACAGCCCAATCAGCCCCAGCATTTT. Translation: CASRLGQPNQPQHF.

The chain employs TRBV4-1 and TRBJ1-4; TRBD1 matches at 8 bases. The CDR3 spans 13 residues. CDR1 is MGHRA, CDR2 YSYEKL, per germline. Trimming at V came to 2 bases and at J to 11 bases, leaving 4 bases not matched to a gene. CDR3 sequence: CASSQLQGGKLFF. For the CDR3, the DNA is TGCGCCAGCAGCCAACTACAGGGGGGGAAACTGTTTTTT.

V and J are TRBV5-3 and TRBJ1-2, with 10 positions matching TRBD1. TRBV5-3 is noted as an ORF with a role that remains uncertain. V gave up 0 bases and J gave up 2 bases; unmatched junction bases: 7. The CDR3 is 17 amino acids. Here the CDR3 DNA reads TGTGCCAGAAGCTTGGGACAGGGGGCTAGAAGAAACTATGGCTACACCTTC. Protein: CARSLGQGARRNYGYTF.

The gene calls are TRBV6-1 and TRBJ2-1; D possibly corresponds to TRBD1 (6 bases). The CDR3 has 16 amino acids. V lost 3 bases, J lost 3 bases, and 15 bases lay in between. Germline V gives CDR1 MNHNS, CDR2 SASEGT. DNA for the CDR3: TGTGCCAGCAGTGACTACCGGGACACGATCTACAATGAGCAGTTCTTC. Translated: CASSDYRDTIYNEQFF.

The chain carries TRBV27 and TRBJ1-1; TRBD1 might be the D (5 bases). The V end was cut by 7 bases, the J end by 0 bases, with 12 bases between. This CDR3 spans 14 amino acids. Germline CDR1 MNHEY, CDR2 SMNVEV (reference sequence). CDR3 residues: CASTKDNLNTEAFF. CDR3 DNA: TGTGCCAGCACTAAGGACAATTTGAACACTGAAGCTTTCTTT.

The CDR3 region has the DNA TGTGCCAGCAGTGGCCCCGGGGGATTGGCCTCCGTGCTGTTTTTT. It translates to CASSGPGGLASVLFF. V and J are TRBV28 and TRBJ2-2, with D perhaps matching TRBD2 (6 bases). The V gene's germline CDR1 is MDHEN and CDR2 SYDVKM. The ends were cut back, 5 bases at V and 13 bases at J, with 23 bases in the middle. The CDR3 totals 15 residues.

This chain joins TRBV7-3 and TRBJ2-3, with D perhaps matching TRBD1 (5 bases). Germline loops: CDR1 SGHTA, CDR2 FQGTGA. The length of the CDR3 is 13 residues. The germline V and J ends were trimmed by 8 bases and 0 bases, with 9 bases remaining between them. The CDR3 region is CASRQRSTDTQYF. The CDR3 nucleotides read TGTGCCAGCCGACAGAGAAGCACAGATACGCAGTATTTT. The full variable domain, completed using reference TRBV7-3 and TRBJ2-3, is GAGVSQTPSNKVTEKGKYVELRCDPISGHTALYWYRQSLGQGPEFLIYFQGTGAADDSGLPNDRFFAVRPEGSVSTLKIQRTERGDSAVYLCASRQRSTDTQYFGPGTRLTVL.